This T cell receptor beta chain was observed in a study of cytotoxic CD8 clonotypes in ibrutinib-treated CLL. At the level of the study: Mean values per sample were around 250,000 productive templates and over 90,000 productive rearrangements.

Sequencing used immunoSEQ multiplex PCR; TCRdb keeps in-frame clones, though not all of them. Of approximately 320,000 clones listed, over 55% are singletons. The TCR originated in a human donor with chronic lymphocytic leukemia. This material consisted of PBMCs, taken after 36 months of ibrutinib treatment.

The DNA for the CDR3 is TGTGCCAGCAGTCTCCCGGGACTAGCGGCTTACAATGAGCAGTTCTTC. Its translation: CASSLPGLAAYNEQFF. This sequence joins TRBV2 and TRBJ2-1, with 11 bases aligning to TRBD2. Looked up from germline, CDR1 is SNHLY and CDR2 is FYNNEI. The CDR3 consists of 16 residues. J was trimmed by 4 bases and V by 5 bases; bases with no gene match: 7. Supplemented by reference TRBV2 and TRBJ2-1, the full variable domain reads EPEVTQTPSHQVTQMGQEVILRCVPISNHLYFYWYRQILGQKVEFLVSFYNNEISEKSEIFDDQFSVERPDGSNFTLKIRSTKLEDSAMYFCASSLPGLAAYNEQFFGPGTRLTVL.